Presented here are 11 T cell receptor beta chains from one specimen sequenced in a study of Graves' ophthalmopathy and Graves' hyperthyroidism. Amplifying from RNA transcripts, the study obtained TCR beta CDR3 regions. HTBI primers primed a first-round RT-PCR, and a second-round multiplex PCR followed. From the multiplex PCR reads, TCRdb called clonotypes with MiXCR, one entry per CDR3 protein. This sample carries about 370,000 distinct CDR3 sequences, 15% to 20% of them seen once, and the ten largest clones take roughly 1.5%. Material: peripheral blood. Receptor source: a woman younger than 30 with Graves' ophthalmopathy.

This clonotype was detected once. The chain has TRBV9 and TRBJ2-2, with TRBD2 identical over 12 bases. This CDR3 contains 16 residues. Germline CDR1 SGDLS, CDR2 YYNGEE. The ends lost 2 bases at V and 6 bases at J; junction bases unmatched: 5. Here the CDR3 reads CASSVSSGRASGELFF. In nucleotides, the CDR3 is TGTGCCAGCAGCGTCTCTAGCGGGAGGGCTTCCGGGGAGCTGTTTTTT.

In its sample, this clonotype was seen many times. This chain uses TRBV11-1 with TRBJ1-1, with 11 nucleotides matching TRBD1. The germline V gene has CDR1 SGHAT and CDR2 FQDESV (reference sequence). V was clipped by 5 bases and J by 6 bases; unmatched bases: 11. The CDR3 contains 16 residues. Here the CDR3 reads CASSLTRDRGGPEAFF. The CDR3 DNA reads TGTGCCAGCAGCCTTACCCGGGACAGGGGGGGCCCTGAAGCTTTCTTT.

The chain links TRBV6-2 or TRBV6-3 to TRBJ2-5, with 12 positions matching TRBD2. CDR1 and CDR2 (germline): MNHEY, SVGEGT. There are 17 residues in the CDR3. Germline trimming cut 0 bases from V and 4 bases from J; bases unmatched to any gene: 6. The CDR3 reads CASSYSTSGRYSETQYF. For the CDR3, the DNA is TGTGCCAGCAGTTACTCGACTAGCGGGAGATATTCAGAGACCCAGTACTTC.

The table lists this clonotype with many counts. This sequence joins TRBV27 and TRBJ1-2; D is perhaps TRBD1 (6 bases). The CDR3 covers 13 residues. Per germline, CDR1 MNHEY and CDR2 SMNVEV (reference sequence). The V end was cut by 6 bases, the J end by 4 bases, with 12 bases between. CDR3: CASRQMTGYGYTF. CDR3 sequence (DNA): TGTGCCAGCAGACAAATGACAGGCTATGGCTACACCTTC.

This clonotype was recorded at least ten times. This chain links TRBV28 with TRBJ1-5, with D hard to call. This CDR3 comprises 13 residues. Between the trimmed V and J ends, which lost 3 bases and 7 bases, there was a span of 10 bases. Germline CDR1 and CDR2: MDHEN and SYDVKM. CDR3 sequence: CASSFSIGQPQHF. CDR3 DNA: TGTGCCAGCAGTTTTTCGATAGGGCAGCCCCAGCATTTT.

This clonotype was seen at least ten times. Here the CDR3 reads CATSDSKVYEQYF. The CDR3 nucleotides are TGTGCCACCAGTGATTCAAAGGTGTACGAGCAGTACTTC. The chain employs TRBV24-1 and TRBJ2-7; D not resolved. The germline V gene has CDR1 KGHDR and CDR2 SFDVKD. Trimming removed 2 bases at V and 4 bases at J, with 8 bases between. The CDR3 loop spans 13 amino acids.

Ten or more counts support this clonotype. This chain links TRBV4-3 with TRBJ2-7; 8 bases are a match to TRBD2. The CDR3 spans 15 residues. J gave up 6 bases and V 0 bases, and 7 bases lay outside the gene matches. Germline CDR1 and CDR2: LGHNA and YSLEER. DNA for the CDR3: TGCGCCAGCAGCCAAGATCTCCGGGAGGGCCCCGAGCAGTACTTC. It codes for CASSQDLREGPEQYF.

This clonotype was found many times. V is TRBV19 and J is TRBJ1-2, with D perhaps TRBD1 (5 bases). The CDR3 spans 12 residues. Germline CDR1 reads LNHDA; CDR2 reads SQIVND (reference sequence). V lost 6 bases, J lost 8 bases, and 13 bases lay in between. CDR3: CASSNRIRGYTF. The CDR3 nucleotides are TGTGCCAGTAGCAACAGGATTCGGGGCTACACCTTC.

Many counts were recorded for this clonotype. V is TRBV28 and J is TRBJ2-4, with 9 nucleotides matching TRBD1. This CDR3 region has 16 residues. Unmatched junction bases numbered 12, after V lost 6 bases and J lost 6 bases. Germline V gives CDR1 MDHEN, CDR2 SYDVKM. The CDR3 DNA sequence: TGTGCCAGCAGCCCCTCCCAGGGACAGGGATTAAACATTCAGTACTTC. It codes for CASSPSQGQGLNIQYF.

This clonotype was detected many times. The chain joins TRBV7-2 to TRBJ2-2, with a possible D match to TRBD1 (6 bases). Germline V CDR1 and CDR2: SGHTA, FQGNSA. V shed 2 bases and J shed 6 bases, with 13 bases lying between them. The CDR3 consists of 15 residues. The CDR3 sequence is CASSLLTGMAGELFF. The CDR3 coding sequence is TGTGCCAGCAGCTTACTCACAGGGATGGCCGGGGAGCTGTTTTTT.

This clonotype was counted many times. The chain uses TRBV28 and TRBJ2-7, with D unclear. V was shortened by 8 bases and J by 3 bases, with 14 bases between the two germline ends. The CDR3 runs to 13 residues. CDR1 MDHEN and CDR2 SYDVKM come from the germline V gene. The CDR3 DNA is TGTGCCAGCGATCGGGCCTTGGGCTACGAGCAGTACTTC. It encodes CASDRALGYEQYF.